This T cell receptor (beta chain) stems from a study of blood T cell repertoires in COVID-19. Study background: The samples span acute and convalescent COVID-19 from the United States, Italy and Spain. Nucleic acid was either cDNA or gDNA, and it came from T cells, B-cell-depleted T cells, or PBMCs.

CDR1 and CDR2 from the germline V gene are SNHLY and FYNNEI. V trimming: 4 bases; J trimming: 1 base; junction bases outside the gene matches: 6. The CDR3 runs 18 residues. As handled by the study authors: Quantification of nucleated cells was approximated via reference gene primer amplification. Some clones are missing from TCRdb's copy, which holds only in-frame ones; the method was immunoSEQ multiplex PCR. D and trimming come from the DNA, and the V and J calls and clone size come from that table. The sample consists of 300,000 to 350,000 clones, about 87% of them appearing once. Enrolment of Seattle patients took place during active infection, and they were followed longitudinally.

This clonotype originated in a man aged 25-45 years with COVID-19, enrolled during active disease. This chain connects TRBV2 to TRBJ2-1, with 14 bases that match TRBD2. Sequenced: peripheral blood. The CDR3: CASSGSTSGGGSYNEQFF. The CDR3 coding sequence is TGTGCCAGCAGTGGCTCGACTAGCGGGGGGGGTTCCTACAATGAGCAGTTCTTC.